The clone carrying this T cell receptor beta chain was counted once. Its antigen is undetermined. Looked up from germline, CDR1 is SGHRS and CDR2 is YFSETQ. V lost 2 bases, J lost 6 bases, and 6 bases stayed unmatched. The CDR3 sequence is 14 residues long. Time point in this sample: pretreatment peripheral blood. Sample contribution per patient ranged from 1 to 8, covering pretreatment and on-treatment. This sample was taken from a study of PD-L1 blockade in urothelial cancer. Profiling relied on immunoSEQ multiplex PCR, and the TCRdb table lists in-frame clones only, not all of them. The sample lists about 130,000 clones, about 88% seen once, with 3.2% in the top ten. Study-level results: In blood at 3 weeks, tumor-associated clones expanded more among patients with durable benefit. A below-median TCR clonality in blood before treatment predicted better survival.

This chain uses TRBV5-1 with TRBJ2-3, with TRBD1 identical over 7 bases. The source of this sequence is a man over 45 with urothelial cancer. The source material was PBMCs, sampled around atezolizumab (anti-PD-L1) treatment. This CDR3 is CASSFGQAEDTQYF. The CDR3 coding sequence is TGCGCCAGCAGCTTTGGACAGGCCGAGGATACGCAGTATTTT.